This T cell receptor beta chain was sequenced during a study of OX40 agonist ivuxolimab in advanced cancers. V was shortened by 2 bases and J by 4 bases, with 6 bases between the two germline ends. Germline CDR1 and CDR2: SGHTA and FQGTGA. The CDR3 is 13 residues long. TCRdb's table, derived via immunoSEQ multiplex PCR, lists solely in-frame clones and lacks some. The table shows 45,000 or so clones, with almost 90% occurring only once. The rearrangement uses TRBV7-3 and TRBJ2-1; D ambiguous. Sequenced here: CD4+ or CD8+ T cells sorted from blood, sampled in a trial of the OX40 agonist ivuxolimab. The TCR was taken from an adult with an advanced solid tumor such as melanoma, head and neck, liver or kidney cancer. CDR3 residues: CASSLVAYNEQFF. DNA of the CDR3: TGTGCCAGCAGCTTAGTGGCTTACAATGAGCAGTTCTTC.